The 18 T cell receptor beta chains listed next were all sequenced from one sample in a study of cytomegalovirus exposure and HLA in healthy donors. Vbeta (60) and Jbeta (13) primers were used in the PCR. Using immunoSEQ multiplex PCR, the repertoire was profiled, and TCRdb retains in-frame clones only, with some absent. Seen here are more than 150,000 clones, 78% observed once, and the top ten hold around 7%. The sequencing input was PBMCs. The receptors come from a woman aged 40 to 49 in good health and CMV-seropositive.

This chain joins TRBV7-3 and TRBJ2-3; D ambiguous. Trimming removed 5 bases from V and 3 bases from J, with 9 bases in between. This CDR3 has 13 residues. Germline loops: CDR1 SGHTA, CDR2 FQGTGA. The CDR3 DNA reads TGTGCCAGCAGCGAACTCCGGACAGATACGCAGTATTTT. As protein: CASSELRTDTQYF.

This clone turned up a few times. J is TRBJ1-3 and V is TRBV11-2; D gene unclear. CDR3 length: 15 amino acids. V gave up 5 bases and J gave up 0 bases, with 11 bases separating them. The germline CDR1 and CDR2 sequences are SGHAT and FQNNGV. In DNA, the CDR3 is TGTGCCAGCAGCGACCAGGCCATCTCTGGAAACACCATATATTTT. Translated, it gives CASSDQAISGNTIYF. The full variable domain, with the rest looked up from reference TRBV11-2 and TRBJ1-3, is EAGVAQSPRYKIIEKRQSVAFWCNPISGHATLYWYQQILGQGPKLLIQFQNNGVVDDSQLPKDRFSAERLKGVDSTLKIQPAKLEDSAVYLCASSDQAISGNTIYFGEGSWLTVV.

There are a few counts of this clone. The V gene is TRBV5-1, the J gene TRBJ2-3; 9 bases are a match to TRBD2. V lost 3 bases and J lost 2; bases outside the gene matches: 10. The CDR3 length is 17 residues. CDR1 is SGHRS, CDR2 YFSETQ, per germline. DNA for the CDR3: TGCGCCAGCAGCTGGCCCAGAGCGGGGGGTGACACAGATACGCAGTATTTT. This encodes CASSWPRAGGDTDTQYF. Variable domain in full (rest from reference TRBV5-1 and TRBJ2-3): KAGVTQTPRYLIKTRGQQVTLSCSPISGHRSVSWYQQTPGQGLQFLFEYFSETQRNKGNFPGRFSGRQFSNSRSEMNVSTLELGDSALYLCASSWPRAGGDTDTQYFGPGTRLTVL.

This clone has only a few counts. The V call is TRBV7-3, the J call TRBJ2-7, with 10 nucleotides matching TRBD2. CDR1 and CDR2 from the germline V gene are SGHTA and FQGTGA. The junction had 6 bases not matched to a gene; V was cut back by 5 bases and J by 2 bases. The CDR3 totals 15 residues. CDR3 DNA sequence: TGTGCCAGCAGCCTCGGACTAGCGGCGCCCTACGAGCAGTACTTC. Translating gives CASSLGLAAPYEQYF.

The V and J genes are TRBV5-1 and TRBJ1-2, with 7 bases matching TRBD1. Per germline, CDR1 SGHRS and CDR2 YFSETQ. There are 15 residues in the CDR3. V dropped 2 bases and J dropped 4; count of bases not matched to a gene: 8. This CDR3 reads CASSFTGDPSYGYTF. CDR3 nucleotides: TGCGCCAGCAGCTTCACAGGGGATCCTTCCTATGGCTACACCTTC. The full variable domain, with the rest looked up from reference TRBV5-1 and TRBJ1-2, is KAGVTQTPRYLIKTRGQQVTLSCSPISGHRSVSWYQQTPGQGLQFLFEYFSETQRNKGNFPGRFSGRQFSNSRSEMNVSTLELGDSALYLCASSFTGDPSYGYTFGSGTRLTVV.

The V gene is TRBV9, the J gene TRBJ2-2, with D tentatively TRBD2 (6 bases). This CDR3 comprises 16 residues. V lost 3 bases to trimming and J lost 1 base, with 13 bases between them. CDR1 SGDLS and CDR2 YYNGEE come from the germline V gene. CDR3 residues: CASSAQSGQNTGELFF. The CDR3 DNA reads as TGTGCCAGCAGCGCACAGAGCGGGCAGAACACCGGGGAGCTGTTTTTT.

On this clone: Compared with germline, one end of the junction differs, possibly owing to a read error. J is TRBJ1-1 and V is TRBV4-1; D is unresolved. The germline V gene has CDR1 MGHRA and CDR2 YSYEKL. The length of the CDR3 is 13 residues. The CDR3 is CASSQEPEEEAFF. The CDR3 DNA is TGTGCCAGCAGCCAAGAGCCCGAGGAGGAAGCTTTCTTT.

A single count supports this clone. This chain joins TRBV7-7 and TRBJ1-5; D possibly corresponds to TRBD1 (6 bases). V was trimmed by 4 bases and J by 16 bases, leaving 14 bases between them. Germline V gives CDR1 SSHAT, CDR2 FNYEAQ (reference sequence). The CDR3 is 11 amino acids. For the CDR3, the DNA is TGTGCCAGCAGCTGGGGGGGGCAGAAACATTTT. Translated: CASSWGGQKHF.

The V gene is TRBV27, the J gene TRBJ2-2; D unclear. The V gene's germline CDR1 is MNHEY and CDR2 SMNVEV (reference sequence). This CDR3 comprises 11 residues. V was shortened by 7 bases and J by 2 bases, with 2 bases between the two germline ends. CDR3 nucleotide sequence: TGTGCCAGCACTAACACCGGGGAGCTGTTTTTT. Encoded protein: CASTNTGELFF.

This clone was detected only a few times. The J gene is TRBJ2-5, the V gene TRBV18; D uncertain. The last part of the DNA fits TRBJ2-7 better; the J call may be wrong. This CDR3 spans 12 amino acids. CDR1 KGHSH and CDR2 LQKENI come from the germline V gene. The CDR3 bases are TGTGCCAGCTCACCCACGGTTTACGAGCAGTACTTC. Encoded protein: CASSPTVYEQYF.

This chain uses TRBV19 with TRBJ2-5, with a possible D match to TRBD2 (7 bases). The germline V gene encodes CDR1 LNHDA and CDR2 SQIVND (reference sequence). The CDR3 loop spans 13 amino acids. Trimming took off 6 bases at V and 3 bases at J, with 11 bases between the two ends. CDR3 protein: CASSQGREETQYF. As DNA, the CDR3 is TGTGCCAGTAGCCAGGGGAGGGAAGAGACCCAGTACTTC.

This clone was recorded a few times. The chain recombines TRBV5-1 with TRBJ2-2; 8 bases agree with TRBD1. V shed 1 base and J 4 bases; nucleotides not matched to a gene: 0. Germline lookup yields CDR1 SGHRS and CDR2 YFSETQ. The CDR3 covers 14 residues. CDR3 sequence (DNA): TGCGCCAGCAGCTTGACAGGGGGCACCGGGGAGCTGTTTTTT. It is translated as CASSLTGGTGELFF.

The rearrangement uses TRBV30 and TRBJ2-4; 7 bases agree with TRBD1. V was pared by 2 bases and J by 9 bases, with 7 bases of the junction left unmatched. The CDR3 contains 13 residues. Germline loops: CDR1 GTSNPN, CDR2 SVGIG (reference sequence). The CDR3 bases are TGTGCCTGGAGTCCCCAGACAGGGTTCATTCAGTACTTC. Its translation is CAWSPQTGFIQYF.

The chain carries TRBV30 and TRBJ1-5, with no clear D. CDR1 is GTSNPN, CDR2 SVGIG, per germline (reference sequence). V was pared by 0 bases and J by 9 bases, with 12 bases between. This CDR3 has 13 amino acids. The CDR3 DNA sequence: TGTGCCTGGAGTGTAAACCGCGGTACGCCCCAGCATTTT. Amino acid sequence: CAWSVNRGTPQHF. Together with reference TRBV30 and TRBJ1-5, the CDR3 gives the full variable domain: SQTIHQWPATLVQPVGSPLSLECTVEGTSNPNLYWYRQAAGRGLQLLFYSVGIGQISSEVPQNLSASRPQDRQFILSSKKLLLSDSGFYLCAWSVNRGTPQHFGDGTRLSIL.

V usage is TRBV7-8 and J usage is TRBJ1-2; D gene ambiguous. Germline V gene sequence: CDR1 SGHVS, CDR2 FQNEAQ. The CDR3 has 14 amino acids. Trimming left V 5 bases short and J 6 bases short, with 16 bases between. This CDR3 reads CASSPPGGGNGYTF. CDR3 nucleotides: TGTGCCAGCAGCCCCCCGGGAGGCGGCAATGGCTACACCTTC. Based on the CDR3 plus reference TRBV7-8 and TRBJ1-2, the full variable domain is GAGVSQSPRYKVAKRGQDVALRCDPISGHVSLFWYQQALGQGPEFLTYFQNEAQLDKSGLPSDRFFAERPEGSVSTLKIQRTQQEDSAVYLCASSPPGGGNGYTFGSGTRLTVV.

The rearrangement uses TRBV9 and TRBJ1-3; 8 bases align to TRBD1. With 0 bases clipped from V and 14 bases from J, the junction kept 10 bases outside the gene matches. The CDR3 is 14 residues long. CDR1 and CDR2 from the germline V gene are SGDLS and YYNGEE. The DNA for the CDR3 is TGTGCCAGCAGCGTAGAAGGGACAGGATCCAACTTATATTTT. Its translation: CASSVEGTGSNLYF.

This clone was detected only a few times. The chain joins TRBV30 to TRBJ2-7; D ambiguous. Germline V gene data show CDR1 as GTSNPN and CDR2 as SVGIG (reference sequence). V shed 3 bases and J shed 3 bases, with 6 bases lying between them. The CDR3 length is 11 residues. CDR3 residues: CAWRNLYEQYF. The DNA for the CDR3 is TGTGCCTGGAGAAATCTCTACGAGCAGTACTTC.

This rearrangement joins TRBV6-5 to TRBJ1-1, with 8 bases fitting TRBD1. CDR3 length: 11 amino acids. The V segment lost 6 bases and the J segment 10 bases; nucleotides outside the gene matches: 4. Germline loops: CDR1 MNHEY, CDR2 SVGAGI. Written as DNA, the CDR3 is TGTGCCAGCAGCAGACAGGGGAGAGCTTTCTTT. Its translation is CASSRQGRAFF.